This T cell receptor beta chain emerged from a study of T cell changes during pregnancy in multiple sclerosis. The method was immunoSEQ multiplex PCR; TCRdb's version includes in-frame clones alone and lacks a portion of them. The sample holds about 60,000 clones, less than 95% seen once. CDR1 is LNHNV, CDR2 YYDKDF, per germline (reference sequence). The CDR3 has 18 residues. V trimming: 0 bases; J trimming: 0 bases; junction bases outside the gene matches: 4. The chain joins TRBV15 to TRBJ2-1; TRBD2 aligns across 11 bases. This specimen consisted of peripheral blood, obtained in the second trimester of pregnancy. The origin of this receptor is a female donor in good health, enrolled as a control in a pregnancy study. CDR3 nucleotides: TGTGCCACCAGCAGAGAAACTAGCGGGAGTTTCTCCTACAATGAGCAGTTCTTC. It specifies CATSRETSGSFSYNEQFF.